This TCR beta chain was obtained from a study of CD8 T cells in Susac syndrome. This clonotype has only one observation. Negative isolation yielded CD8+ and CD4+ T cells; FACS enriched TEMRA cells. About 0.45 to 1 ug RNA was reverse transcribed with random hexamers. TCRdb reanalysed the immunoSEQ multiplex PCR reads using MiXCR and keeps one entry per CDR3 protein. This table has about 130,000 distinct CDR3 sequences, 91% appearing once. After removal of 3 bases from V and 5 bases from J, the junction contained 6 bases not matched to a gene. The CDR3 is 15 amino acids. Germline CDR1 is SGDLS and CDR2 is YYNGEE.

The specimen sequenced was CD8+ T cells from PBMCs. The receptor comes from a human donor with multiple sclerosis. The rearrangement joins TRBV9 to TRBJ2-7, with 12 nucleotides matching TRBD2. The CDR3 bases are TGTGCCAGCAGCGACCTAGCGGGAGGGCCCAACGAGCAGTACTTC. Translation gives CASSDLAGGPNEQYF.